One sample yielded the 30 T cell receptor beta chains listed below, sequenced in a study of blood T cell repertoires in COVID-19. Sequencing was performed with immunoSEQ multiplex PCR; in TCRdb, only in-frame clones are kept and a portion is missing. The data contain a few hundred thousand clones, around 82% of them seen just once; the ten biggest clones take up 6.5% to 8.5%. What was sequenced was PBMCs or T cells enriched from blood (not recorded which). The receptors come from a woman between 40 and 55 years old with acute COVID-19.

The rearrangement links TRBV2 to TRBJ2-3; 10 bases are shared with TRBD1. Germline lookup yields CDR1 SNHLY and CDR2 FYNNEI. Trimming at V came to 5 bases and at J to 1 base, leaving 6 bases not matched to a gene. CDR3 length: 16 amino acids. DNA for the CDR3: TGTGCCAGCAGTCGACAGGGGGCGGTGGGCACAGATACGCAGTATTTT. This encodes CASSRQGAVGTDTQYF.

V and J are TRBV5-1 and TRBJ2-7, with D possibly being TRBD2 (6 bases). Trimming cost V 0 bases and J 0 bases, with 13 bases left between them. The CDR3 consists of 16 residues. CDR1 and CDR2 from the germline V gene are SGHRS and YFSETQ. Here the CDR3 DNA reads TGCGCCAGCAGCTTGGTGGGGAGGCGGAGCTCCTACGAGCAGTACTTC. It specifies CASSLVGRRSSYEQYF.

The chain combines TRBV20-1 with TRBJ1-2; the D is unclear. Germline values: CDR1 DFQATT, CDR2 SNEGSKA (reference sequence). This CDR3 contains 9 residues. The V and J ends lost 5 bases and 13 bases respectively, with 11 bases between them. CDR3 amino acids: CSAPEERTF. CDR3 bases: TGCAGTGCTCCCGAGGAGCGCACCTTC.

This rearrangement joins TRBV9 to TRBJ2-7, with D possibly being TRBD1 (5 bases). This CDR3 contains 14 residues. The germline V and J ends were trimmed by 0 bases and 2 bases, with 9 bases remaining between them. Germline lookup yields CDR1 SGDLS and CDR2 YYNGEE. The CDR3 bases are TGTGCCAGCAGCGTAGGCCAGGGTCCCTACGAGCAGTACTTC. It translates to CASSVGQGPYEQYF.

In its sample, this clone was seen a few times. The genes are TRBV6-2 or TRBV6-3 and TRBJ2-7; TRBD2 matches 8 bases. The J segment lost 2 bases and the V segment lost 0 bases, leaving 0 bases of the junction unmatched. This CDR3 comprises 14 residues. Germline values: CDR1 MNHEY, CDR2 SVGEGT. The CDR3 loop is CASSYSTSAYEQYF. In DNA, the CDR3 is TGTGCCAGCAGTTACTCGACTAGCGCCTACGAGCAGTACTTC.

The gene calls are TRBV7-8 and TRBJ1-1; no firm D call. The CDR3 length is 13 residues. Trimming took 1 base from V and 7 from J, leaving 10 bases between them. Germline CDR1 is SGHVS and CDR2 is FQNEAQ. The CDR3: CASSLGGSDEAFF. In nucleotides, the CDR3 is TGTGCCAGCAGCTTAGGAGGGTCCGATGAAGCTTTCTTT. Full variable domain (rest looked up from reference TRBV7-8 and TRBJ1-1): GAGVSQSPRYKVAKRGQDVALRCDPISGHVSLFWYQQALGQGPEFLTYFQNEAQLDKSGLPSDRFFAERPEGSVSTLKIQRTQQEDSAVYLCASSLGGSDEAFFGQGTRLTVV.

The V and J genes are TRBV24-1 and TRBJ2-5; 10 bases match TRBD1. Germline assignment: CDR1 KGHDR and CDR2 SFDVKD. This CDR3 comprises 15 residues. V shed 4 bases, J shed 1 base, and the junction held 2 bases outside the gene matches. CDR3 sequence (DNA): TGTGCCACCAGTGACCGGGACAGGGGCCAAGAGACCCAGTACTTC. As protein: CATSDRDRGQETQYF.

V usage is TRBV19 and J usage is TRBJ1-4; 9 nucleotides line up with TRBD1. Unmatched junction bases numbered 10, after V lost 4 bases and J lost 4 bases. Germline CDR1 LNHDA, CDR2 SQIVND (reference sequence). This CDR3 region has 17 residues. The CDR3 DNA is TGTGCCAGTAGTACCGGACAGGGGCAATTTTTTAATGAAAAACTGTTTTTT. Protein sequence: CASSTGQGQFFNEKLFF.

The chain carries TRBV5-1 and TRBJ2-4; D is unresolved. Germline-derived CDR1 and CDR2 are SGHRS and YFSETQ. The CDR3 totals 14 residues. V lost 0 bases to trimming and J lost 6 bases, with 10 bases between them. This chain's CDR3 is CASSLGPSVNIQYF. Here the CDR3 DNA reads TGCGCCAGCAGCTTGGGTCCTAGTGTAAACATTCAGTACTTC.

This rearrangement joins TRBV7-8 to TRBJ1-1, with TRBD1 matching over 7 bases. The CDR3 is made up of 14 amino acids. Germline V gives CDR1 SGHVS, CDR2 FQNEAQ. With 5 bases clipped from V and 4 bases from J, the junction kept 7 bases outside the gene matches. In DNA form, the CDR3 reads TGTGCCAGCAGCCAGGGGGTTTATCCCACTGAAGCTTTCTTT. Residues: CASSQGVYPTEAFF.

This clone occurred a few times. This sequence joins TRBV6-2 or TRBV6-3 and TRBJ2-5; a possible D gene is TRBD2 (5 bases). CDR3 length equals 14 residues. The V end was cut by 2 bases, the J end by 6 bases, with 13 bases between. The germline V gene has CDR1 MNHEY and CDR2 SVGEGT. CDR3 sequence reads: CASSYPGFRQTQYF. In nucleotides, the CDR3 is TGTGCCAGCAGTTACCCGGGGTTCCGACAGACCCAGTACTTC.

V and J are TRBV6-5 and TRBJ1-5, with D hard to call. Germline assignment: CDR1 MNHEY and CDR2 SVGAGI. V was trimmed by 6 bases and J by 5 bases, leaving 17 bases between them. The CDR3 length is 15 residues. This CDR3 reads CASSRGPRVDQPQHF. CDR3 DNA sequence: TGTGCCAGCAGCCGGGGTCCCCGCGTGGATCAGCCCCAGCATTTT.

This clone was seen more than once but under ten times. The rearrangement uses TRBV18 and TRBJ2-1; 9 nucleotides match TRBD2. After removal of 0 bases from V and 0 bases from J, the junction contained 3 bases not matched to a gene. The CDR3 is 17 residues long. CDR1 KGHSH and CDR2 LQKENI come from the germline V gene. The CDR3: CASSPPGGGASYNEQFF. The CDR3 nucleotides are TGTGCCAGCTCACCACCGGGCGGGGGGGCCTCCTACAATGAGCAGTTCTTC.

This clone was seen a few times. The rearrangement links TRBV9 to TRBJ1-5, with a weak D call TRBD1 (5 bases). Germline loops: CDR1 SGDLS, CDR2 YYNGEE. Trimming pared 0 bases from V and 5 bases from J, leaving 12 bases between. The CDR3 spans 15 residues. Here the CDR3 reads CASSVGGGADQPQHF. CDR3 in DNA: TGTGCCAGCAGCGTAGGAGGTGGGGCGGATCAGCCCCAGCATTTT.

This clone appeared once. CDR3 protein: CASSPGAAGNTIYF. The CDR3 DNA is TGTGCCAGTAGTCCAGGGGCAGCTGGAAACACCATATATTTT. The chain links TRBV19 to TRBJ1-3, with a weak D call TRBD1 (6 bases). Germline V lookup: CDR1 LNHDA, CDR2 SQIVND (reference sequence). This CDR3 has 14 amino acids. Trimming took off 5 bases at V and 2 bases at J, with 10 bases between the two ends.

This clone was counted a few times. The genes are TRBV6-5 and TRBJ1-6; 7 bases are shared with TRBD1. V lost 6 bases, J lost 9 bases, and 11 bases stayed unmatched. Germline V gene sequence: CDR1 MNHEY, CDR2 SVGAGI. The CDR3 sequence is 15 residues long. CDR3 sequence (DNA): TGTGCCAGCAGCGGCCAGAGGCAGGGGGTTTCACCCCTCCACTTT. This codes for CASSGQRQGVSPLHF.

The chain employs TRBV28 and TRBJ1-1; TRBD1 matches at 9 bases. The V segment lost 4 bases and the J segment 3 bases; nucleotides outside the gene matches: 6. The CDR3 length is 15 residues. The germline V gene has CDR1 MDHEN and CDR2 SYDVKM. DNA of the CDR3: TGTGCCAGCAGTTATCTGACAGGGGGGGACACTGAAGCTTTCTTT. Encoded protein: CASSYLTGGDTEAFF.

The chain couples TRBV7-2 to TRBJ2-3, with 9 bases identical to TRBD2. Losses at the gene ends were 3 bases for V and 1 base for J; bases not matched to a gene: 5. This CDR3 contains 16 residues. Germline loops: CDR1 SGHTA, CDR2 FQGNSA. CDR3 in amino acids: CASSFSRLAGTDTQYF. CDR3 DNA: TGTGCCAGCAGCTTCTCAAGACTAGCGGGCACAGATACGCAGTATTTT.

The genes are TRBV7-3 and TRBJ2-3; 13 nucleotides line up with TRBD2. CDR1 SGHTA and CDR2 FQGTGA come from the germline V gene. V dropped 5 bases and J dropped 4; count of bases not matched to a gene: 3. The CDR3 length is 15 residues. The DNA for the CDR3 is TGTGCCAGCAGCCCCGGGACTAGCGGGGCAGATACGCAGTATTTT. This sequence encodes CASSPGTSGADTQYF.

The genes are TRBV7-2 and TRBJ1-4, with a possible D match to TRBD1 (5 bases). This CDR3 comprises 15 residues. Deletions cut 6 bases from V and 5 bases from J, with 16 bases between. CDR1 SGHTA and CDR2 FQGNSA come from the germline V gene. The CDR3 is CASRLRGAGNEKLFF. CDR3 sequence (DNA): TGTGCCAGCAGGCTTAGAGGCGCAGGGAATGAAAAACTGTTTTTT.

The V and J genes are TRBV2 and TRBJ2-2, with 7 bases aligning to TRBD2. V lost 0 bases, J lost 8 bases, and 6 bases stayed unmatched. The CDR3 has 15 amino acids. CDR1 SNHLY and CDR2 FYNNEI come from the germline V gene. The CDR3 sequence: CASSEARGGTGELFF. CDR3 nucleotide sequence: TGTGCCAGCAGTGAAGCGCGCGGGGGAACAGGGGAGCTGTTTTTT.

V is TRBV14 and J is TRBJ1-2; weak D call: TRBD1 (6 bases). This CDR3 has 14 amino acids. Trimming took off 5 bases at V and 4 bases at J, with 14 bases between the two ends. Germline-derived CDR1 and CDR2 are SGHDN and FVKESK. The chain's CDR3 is CASSRGGDGYGYTF. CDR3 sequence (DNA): TGTGCCAGCAGCAGGGGGGGGGATGGCTATGGCTACACCTTC.

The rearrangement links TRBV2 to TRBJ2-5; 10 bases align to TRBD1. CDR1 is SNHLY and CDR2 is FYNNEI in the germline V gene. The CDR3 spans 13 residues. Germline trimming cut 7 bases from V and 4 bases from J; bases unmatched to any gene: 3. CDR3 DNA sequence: TGTGCCAGCACGGGACAGGGGACAGAGACCCAGTACTTC. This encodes CASTGQGTETQYF. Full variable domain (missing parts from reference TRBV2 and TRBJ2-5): EPEVTQTPSHQVTQMGQEVILRCVPISNHLYFYWYRQILGQKVEFLVSFYNNEISEKSEIFDDQFSVERPDGSNFTLKIRSTKLEDSAMYFCASTGQGTETQYFGPGTRLLVL.

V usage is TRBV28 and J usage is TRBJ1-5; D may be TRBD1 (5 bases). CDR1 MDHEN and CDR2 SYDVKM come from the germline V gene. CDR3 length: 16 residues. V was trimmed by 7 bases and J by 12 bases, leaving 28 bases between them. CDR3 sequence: CASIPLGVPPSGVQHF. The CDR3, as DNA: TGTGCCAGCATTCCCCTAGGGGTCCCCCCGTCGGGGGTCCAGCATTTT.

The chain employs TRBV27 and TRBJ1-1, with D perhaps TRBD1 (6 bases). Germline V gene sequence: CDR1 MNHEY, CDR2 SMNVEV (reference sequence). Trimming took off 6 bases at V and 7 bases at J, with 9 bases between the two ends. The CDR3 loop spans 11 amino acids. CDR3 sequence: CASSGQFEAFF. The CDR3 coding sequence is TGTGCCAGCAGCGGACAGTTTGAAGCTTTCTTT.

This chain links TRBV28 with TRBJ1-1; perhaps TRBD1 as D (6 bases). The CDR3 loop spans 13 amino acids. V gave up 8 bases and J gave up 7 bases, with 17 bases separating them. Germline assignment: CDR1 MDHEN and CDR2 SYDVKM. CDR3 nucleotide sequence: TGTGCCAGCTACTCTCCCCTCAGGGGTGAAGCTTTCTTT. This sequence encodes CASYSPLRGEAFF.

CDR3 sequence (DNA): TGTGCCAGCAGGGAACCCGGGACAGCAAGCAATCAGCCCCAGCATTTT. Its protein is CASREPGTASNQPQHF. The chain recombines TRBV2 with TRBJ1-5, with 7 bases matching TRBD1. Per the germline V gene, CDR1 is SNHLY and CDR2 is FYNNEI. The junction had 9 bases not matched to a gene; V was cut back by 6 bases and J by 1 base. The CDR3 totals 16 residues.

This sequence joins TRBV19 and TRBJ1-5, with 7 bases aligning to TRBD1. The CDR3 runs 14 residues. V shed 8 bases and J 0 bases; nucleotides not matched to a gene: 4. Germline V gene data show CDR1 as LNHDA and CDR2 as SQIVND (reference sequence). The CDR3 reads CASRQGYSNQPQHF. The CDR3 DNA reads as TGTGCCAGTCGACAGGGTTATAGCAATCAGCCCCAGCATTTT. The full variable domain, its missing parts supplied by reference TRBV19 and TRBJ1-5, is DGGITQSPKYLFRKEGQNVTLSCEQNLNHDAMYWYRQDPGQGLRLIYYSQIVNDFQKGDIAEGYSVSREKKESFPLTVTSAQKNPTAFYLCASRQGYSNQPQHFGDGTRLSIL.

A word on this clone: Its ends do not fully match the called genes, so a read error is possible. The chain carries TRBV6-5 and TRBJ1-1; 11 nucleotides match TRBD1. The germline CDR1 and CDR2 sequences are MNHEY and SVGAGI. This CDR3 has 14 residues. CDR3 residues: CASSYLPGQGETLF. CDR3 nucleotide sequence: TGTGCCAGCAGTTACCTCCCGGGACAGGGGGAGACTCTCTTT.

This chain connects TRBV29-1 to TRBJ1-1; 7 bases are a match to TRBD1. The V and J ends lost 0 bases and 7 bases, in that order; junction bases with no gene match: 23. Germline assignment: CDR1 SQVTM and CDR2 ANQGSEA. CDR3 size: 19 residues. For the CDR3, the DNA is TGCAGCGTTGAAGATCGGCTGGGGACCTTCGACAGGGCGATAAATGAAGCTTTCTTT. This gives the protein CSVEDRLGTFDRAINEAFF. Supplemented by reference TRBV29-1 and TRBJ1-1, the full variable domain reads SAVISQKPSRDICQRGTSLTIQCQVDSQVTMMFWYRQQPGQSLTLIATANQGSEATYESGFVIDKFPISRPNLTFSTLTVSNMSPEDSSIYLCSVEDRLGTFDRAINEAFFGQGTRLTVV.